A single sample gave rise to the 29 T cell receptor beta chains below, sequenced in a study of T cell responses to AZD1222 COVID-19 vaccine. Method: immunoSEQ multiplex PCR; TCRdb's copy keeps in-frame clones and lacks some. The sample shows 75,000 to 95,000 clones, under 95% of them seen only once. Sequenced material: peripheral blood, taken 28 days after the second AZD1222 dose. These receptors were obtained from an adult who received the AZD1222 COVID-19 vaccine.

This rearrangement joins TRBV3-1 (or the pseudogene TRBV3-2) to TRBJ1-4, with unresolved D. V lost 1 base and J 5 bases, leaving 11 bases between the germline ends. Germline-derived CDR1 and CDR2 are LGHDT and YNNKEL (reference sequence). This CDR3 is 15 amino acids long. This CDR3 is CASSQGSRANEKLFF. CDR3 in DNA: TGTGCCAGCAGCCAAGGTTCAAGGGCAAATGAAAAACTGTTTTTT.

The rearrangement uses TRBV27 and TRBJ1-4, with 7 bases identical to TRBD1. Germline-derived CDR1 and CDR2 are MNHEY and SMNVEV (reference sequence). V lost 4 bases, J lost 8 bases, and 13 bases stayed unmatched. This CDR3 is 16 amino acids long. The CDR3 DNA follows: TGTGCCAGCAGTTCCCGCCCGGGACAGATAAACGAAAAACTGTTTTTT. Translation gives CASSSRPGQINEKLFF.

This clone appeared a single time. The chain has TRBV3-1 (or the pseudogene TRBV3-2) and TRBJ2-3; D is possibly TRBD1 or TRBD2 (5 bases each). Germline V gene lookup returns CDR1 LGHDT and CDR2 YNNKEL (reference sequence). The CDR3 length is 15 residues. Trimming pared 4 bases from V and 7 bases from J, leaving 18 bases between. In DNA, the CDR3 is TGTGCCAGCAGCCCTTGGGACGTAAAGGGGAATACGCAGTATTTT. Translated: CASSPWDVKGNTQYF.

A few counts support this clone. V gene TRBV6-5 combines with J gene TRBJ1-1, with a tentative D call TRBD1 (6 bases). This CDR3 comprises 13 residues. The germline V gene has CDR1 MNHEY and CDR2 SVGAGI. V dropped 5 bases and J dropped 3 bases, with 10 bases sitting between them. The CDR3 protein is CASSNREDTEAFF. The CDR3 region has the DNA TGTGCCAGCAGTAACAGGGAGGACACTGAAGCTTTCTTT.

CDR3 amino acids: CASSHDLYEQYF. CDR3 nucleotides: TGCGCCAGCAGCCACGATTTATACGAGCAGTACTTC. This rearrangement joins TRBV4-1 to TRBJ2-7; D not certain. This CDR3 is built from 12 residues. The germline gives CDR1 MGHRA, CDR2 YSYEKL. Trimming shortened V by 3 bases and J by 4 bases, and 7 bases separated the two germline ends.

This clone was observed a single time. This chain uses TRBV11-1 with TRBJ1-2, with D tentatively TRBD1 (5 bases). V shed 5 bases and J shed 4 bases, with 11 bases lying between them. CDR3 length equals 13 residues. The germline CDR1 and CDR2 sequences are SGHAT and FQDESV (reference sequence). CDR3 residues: CASSRGTGYGYTF. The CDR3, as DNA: TGTGCCAGCAGCCGAGGGACTGGCTATGGCTACACCTTC.

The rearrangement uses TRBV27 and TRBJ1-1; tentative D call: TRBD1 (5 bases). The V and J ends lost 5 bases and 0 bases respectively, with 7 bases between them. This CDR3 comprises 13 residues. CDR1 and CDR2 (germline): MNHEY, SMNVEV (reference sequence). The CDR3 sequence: CASSVTVNTEAFF. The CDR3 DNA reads TGTGCCAGCAGTGTGACAGTGAACACTGAAGCTTTCTTT.

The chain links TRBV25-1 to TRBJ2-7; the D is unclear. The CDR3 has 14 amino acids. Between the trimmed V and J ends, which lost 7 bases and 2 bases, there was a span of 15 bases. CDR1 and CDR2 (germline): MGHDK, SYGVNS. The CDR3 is CASKREFPPYEQYF. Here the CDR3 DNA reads TGTGCCAGCAAAAGAGAATTCCCACCCTACGAGCAGTACTTC.

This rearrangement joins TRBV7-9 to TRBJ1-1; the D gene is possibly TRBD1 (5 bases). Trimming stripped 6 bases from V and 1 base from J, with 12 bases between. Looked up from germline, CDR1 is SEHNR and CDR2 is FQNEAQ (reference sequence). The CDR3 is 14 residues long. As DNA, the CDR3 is TGTGCCAGCAGGCCCGACAGATCGAACACTGAAGCTTTCTTT. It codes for CASRPDRSNTEAFF.

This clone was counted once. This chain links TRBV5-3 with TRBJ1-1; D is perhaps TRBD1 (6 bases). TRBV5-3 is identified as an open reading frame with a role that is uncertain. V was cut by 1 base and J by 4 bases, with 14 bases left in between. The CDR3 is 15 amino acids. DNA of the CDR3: TGTGCCAGAAGCTTGATGGGGGCGTTGGGCACTGAAGCTTTCTTT. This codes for CARSLMGALGTEAFF.

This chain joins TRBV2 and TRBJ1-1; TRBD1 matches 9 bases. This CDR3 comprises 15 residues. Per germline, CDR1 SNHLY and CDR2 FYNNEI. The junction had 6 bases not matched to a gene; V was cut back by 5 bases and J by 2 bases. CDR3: CASSNGQGLNTEAFF. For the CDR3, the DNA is TGTGCCAGCAGTAACGGACAGGGGCTAAACACTGAAGCTTTCTTT.

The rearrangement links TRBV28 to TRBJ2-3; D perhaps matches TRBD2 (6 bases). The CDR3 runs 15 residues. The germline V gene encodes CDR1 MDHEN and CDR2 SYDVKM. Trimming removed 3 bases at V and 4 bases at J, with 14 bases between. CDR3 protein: CASSFSGVLADTQYF. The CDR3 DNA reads TGTGCCAGCAGTTTTTCGGGAGTTTTGGCAGATACGCAGTATTTT.

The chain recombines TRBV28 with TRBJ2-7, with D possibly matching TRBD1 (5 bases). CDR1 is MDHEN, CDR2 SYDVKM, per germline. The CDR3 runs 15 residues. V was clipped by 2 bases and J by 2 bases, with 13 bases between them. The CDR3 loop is CASSLTTVRTYEQYF. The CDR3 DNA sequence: TGTGCCAGCAGTTTAACGACAGTAAGAACCTACGAGCAGTACTTC.

CDR3 sequence reads: CASSLVVTGTNEKLFF. The CDR3 DNA reads as TGTGCCAGCAGCTTAGTCGTGACAGGGACTAATGAAAAACTGTTTTTT. The rearrangement joins TRBV11-2 to TRBJ1-4, with 7 bases fitting TRBD1. V gave up 1 base and J gave up 2 bases; unmatched junction bases: 4. CDR1 is SGHAT, CDR2 FQNNGV, per germline. This CDR3 contains 16 residues.

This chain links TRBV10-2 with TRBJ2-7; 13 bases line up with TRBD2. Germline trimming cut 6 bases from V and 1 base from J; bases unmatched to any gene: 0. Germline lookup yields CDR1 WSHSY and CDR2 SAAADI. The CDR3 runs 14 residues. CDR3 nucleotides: TGCGCCAGCAGACTAGCGGGAGGGTCCTACGAGCAGTACTTC. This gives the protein CASRLAGGSYEQYF.

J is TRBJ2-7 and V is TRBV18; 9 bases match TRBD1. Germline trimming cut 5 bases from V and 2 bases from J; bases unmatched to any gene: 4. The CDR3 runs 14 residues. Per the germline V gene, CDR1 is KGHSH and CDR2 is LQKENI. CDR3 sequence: CASSTGTGPYEQYF. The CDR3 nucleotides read TGTGCCAGCTCAACCGGGACAGGGCCCTACGAGCAGTACTTC.

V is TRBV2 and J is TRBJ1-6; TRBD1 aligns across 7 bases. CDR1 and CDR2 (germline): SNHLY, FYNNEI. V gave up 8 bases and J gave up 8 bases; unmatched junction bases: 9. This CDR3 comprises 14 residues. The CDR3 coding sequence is TGTGCCAGCCGAACCGGGACAGCGGATTCACCCCTCCACTTT. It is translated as CASRTGTADSPLHF.

The CDR3 DNA follows: TGTGCCAGCAGTTACTCGGGGACAGGCGGTAATGAAAAACTGTTTTTT. The encoded protein is CASSYSGTGGNEKLFF. The chain is built from TRBV6-5 and TRBJ1-4, with 8 bases lining up with TRBD1. With 0 bases clipped from V and 4 bases from J, the junction kept 4 bases outside the gene matches. Germline V gives CDR1 MNHEY, CDR2 SVGAGI. The length of the CDR3 is 16 residues.

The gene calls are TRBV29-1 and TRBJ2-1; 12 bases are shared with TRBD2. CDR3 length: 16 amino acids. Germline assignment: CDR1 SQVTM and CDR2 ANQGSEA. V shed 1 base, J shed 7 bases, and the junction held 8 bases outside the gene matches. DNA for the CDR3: TGCAGCGTTGAAGGACTAGCGGGAGTAGGGTCGAATGAGCAGTTCTTC. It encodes CSVEGLAGVGSNEQFF.

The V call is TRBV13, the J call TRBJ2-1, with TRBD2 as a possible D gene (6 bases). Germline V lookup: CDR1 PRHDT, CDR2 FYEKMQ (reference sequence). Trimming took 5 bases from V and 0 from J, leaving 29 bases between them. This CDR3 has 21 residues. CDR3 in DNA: TGTGCCAGCAGCCCTTCCGGGGCAGGAGGGATAGCGGATAGCTCCTACAATGAGCAGTTCTTC. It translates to CASSPSGAGGIADSSYNEQFF.

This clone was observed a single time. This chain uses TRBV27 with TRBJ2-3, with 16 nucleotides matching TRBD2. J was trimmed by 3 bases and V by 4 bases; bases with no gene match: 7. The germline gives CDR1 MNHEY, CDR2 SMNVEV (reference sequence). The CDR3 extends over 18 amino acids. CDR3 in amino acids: CASSSGTSGRATTDTQYF. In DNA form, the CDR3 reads TGTGCCAGCAGTTCCGGGACTAGCGGGAGGGCCACTACAGATACGCAGTATTTT.

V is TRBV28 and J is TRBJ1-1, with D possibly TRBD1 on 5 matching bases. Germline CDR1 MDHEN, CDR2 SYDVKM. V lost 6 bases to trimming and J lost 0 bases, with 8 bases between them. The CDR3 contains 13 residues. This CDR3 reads CASSRVMNTEAFF. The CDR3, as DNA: TGTGCCAGCAGCAGGGTAATGAACACTGAAGCTTTCTTT.

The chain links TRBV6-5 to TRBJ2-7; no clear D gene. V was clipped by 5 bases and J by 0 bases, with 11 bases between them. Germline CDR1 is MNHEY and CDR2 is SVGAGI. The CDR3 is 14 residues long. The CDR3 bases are TGTGCCAGCAGTCCTTACATAAACTCCTACGAGCAGTACTTC. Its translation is CASSPYINSYEQYF.

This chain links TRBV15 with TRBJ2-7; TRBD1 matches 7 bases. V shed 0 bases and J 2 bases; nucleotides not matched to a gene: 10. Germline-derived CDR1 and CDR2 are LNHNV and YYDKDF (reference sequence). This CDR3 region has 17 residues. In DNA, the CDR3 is TGTGCCACCAGCAGAGATTTCGGGACAGTTCCTACCTACGAGCAGTACTTC. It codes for CATSRDFGTVPTYEQYF.

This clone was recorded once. The CDR3 DNA sequence: TGTGCCAGTAGTATATTTGGTCAGCCCCAGCATTTT. Its translation is CASSIFGQPQHF. The chain carries TRBV19 and TRBJ1-5; D gene uncertain. Germline V gene lookup returns CDR1 LNHDA and CDR2 SQIVND (reference sequence). This CDR3 has 12 residues. Deletions cut 2 bases from V and 6 bases from J, with 5 bases between.

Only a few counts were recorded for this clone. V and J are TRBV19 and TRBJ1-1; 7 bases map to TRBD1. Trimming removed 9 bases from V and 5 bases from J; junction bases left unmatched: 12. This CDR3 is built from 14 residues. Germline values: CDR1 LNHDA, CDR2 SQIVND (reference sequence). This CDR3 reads CARKQGKAQTEAFF. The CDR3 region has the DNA TGTGCCAGAAAACAGGGGAAGGCTCAAACTGAAGCTTTCTTT.

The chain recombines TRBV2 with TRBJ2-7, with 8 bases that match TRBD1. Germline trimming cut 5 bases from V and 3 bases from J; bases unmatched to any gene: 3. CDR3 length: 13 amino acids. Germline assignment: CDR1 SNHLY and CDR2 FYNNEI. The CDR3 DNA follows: TGTGCCAGCAGTAGACAGGGGAACTACGAGCAGTACTTC. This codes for CASSRQGNYEQYF.

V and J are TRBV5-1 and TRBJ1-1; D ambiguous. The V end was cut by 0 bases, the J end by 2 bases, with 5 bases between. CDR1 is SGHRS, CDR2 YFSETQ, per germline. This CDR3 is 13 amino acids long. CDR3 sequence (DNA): TGCGCCAGCAGCTTGGGGAGAAACACTGAAGCTTTCTTT. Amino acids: CASSLGRNTEAFF.

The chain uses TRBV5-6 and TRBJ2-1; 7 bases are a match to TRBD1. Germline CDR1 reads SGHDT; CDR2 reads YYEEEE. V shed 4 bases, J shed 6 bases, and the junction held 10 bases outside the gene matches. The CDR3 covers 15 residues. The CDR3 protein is CASSARGRGSNEQFF. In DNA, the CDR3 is TGTGCCAGCAGCGCAAGGGGGCGCGGAAGCAATGAGCAGTTCTTC.